This paragraph covers one TCR beta chain sequence. The method was immunoSEQ multiplex PCR; TCRdb's version includes in-frame clones alone and lacks a portion of them. The data contain about 110,000 clones, over 85% of them seen just once; the ten biggest clones take up 2% to 2.5%. The sample belongs to a study of T cell responses to AZD1222 COVID-19 vaccine. J was trimmed by 5 bases and V by 5 bases; bases with no gene match: 8. The CDR3 runs to 14 residues. CDR1 SGHRS and CDR2 YFSETQ come from the germline V gene. Here the sequenced sample was peripheral blood, taken 28 days after the second AZD1222 dose. This clonotype was sampled from an adult who received the AZD1222 COVID-19 vaccine. This chain uses TRBV5-1 with TRBJ1-1; TRBD1 agrees at 8 bases. The CDR3 loop is CASRLDRGGTEAFF. The CDR3 bases are TGCGCCAGCAGACTAGACAGGGGTGGGACTGAAGCTTTCTTT.